A single sample gave rise to the 8 T cell receptor beta chains below, sequenced in a study of CD4 T cells in relation to SARS-CoV-2 and coronaviruses. Only in-frame clones appear in the TCRdb table, and some are missing; sequencing was by immunoSEQ multiplex PCR. The table shows roughly 71,000 clones, with around 86% occurring only once. The unexposed donors gave CD4+ T cells in about 2011-2018, prior to COVID-19. The sequenced sample consisted of memory CD4+ T cells from PBMCs. These receptors originate from a human donor in good health.

V is TRBV5-1 and J is TRBJ2-1; D is unclear. This CDR3 contains 14 residues. Germline lookup yields CDR1 SGHRS and CDR2 YFSETQ. Trimming removed 3 bases at V and 3 bases at J, with 10 bases between. CDR3 loop: CASSSDPGYNEQFF. The CDR3 DNA reads TGCGCCAGCAGCTCGGACCCAGGCTACAATGAGCAGTTCTTC.

The J gene is TRBJ2-2, the V gene TRBV15; no clear D. The CDR3 consists of 14 residues. V was shortened by 1 base and J by 0 bases, with 3 bases between the two germline ends. The germline V gene encodes CDR1 LNHNV and CDR2 YYDKDF (reference sequence). The chain's CDR3 is CATSRGTNTGELFF. As DNA, the CDR3 is TGTGCCACCAGCAGAGGGACGAACACCGGGGAGCTGTTTTTT.

The chain employs TRBV18 and TRBJ1-1, with a weak D call TRBD1 (5 bases). The CDR3 extends over 12 amino acids. CDR1 is KGHSH and CDR2 is LQKENI in the germline V gene. With 3 bases removed from V and 7 bases from J, the gap between germline ends came to 9 bases. CDR3 bases: TGTGCCAGCTCACCTCAACAGGATGAAGCTTTCTTT. Residues: CASSPQQDEAFF.

The chain combines TRBV5-6 with TRBJ2-1; D is undetermined. V was cut by 0 bases and J by 3 bases, with 16 bases left in between. The CDR3 is made up of 17 amino acids. Germline V gene lookup returns CDR1 SGHDT and CDR2 YYEEEE. CDR3 amino acids: CASSLVGSAFLYNEQFF. For the CDR3, the DNA is TGTGCCAGCAGCTTGGTTGGGTCGGCTTTCCTCTACAATGAGCAGTTCTTC. The variable domain in full, with the rest retrieved from reference TRBV5-6 and TRBJ2-1, is DAGVTQSPTHLIKTRGQQVTLRCSPKSGHDTVSWYQQALGQGPQFIFQYYEEEERQRGNFPDRFSGHQFPNYSSELNVNALLLGDSALYLCASSLVGSAFLYNEQFFGPGTRLTVL.

This sequence joins TRBV6-5 and TRBJ2-5; 10 bases line up with TRBD1. In germline, CDR1 is MNHEY, CDR2 SVGAGI. The CDR3 has 14 residues. V trimming: 5 bases; J trimming: 5 bases; junction bases outside the gene matches: 5. In DNA, the CDR3 is TGTGCCAGCAGTCCGGGACAGGGGCGGGAGACCCAGTACTTC. The encoded protein is CASSPGQGRETQYF.

In nucleotides, the CDR3 is TGCGCCAGCAGCTTGCAGGACAGGCGCGTAGATACGCAGTATTTT. Translated: CASSLQDRRVDTQYF. This sequence joins TRBV5-1 and TRBJ2-3; 7 bases line up with TRBD1. The CDR3 has 15 residues. The ends lost 1 base at V and 5 bases at J; junction bases unmatched: 7. Germline V gives CDR1 SGHRS, CDR2 YFSETQ.

About this clone itself: Other DNA sequences of this sample code for an identical CDR3. V is TRBV28 and J is TRBJ2-1; D unclear. Germline V gene sequence: CDR1 MDHEN, CDR2 SYDVKM. The CDR3 runs 11 residues. V dropped 6 bases and J dropped 1 base, with 1 base sitting between them. The DNA of the CDR3 is TGTGCCAGCAGGTCCTACAATGAGCAGTTCTTC. Amino acid sequence: CASRSYNEQFF.

V usage is TRBV7-6 and J usage is TRBJ1-4; the match to TRBD1 covers 8 bases. The CDR3 covers 16 residues. Germline assignment: CDR1 SGHVS and CDR2 FNYEAQ. Unmatched junction bases numbered 13, after V lost 5 bases and J lost 8 bases. This chain's CDR3 is CASSGQQGGTGEKLFF. The CDR3 coding sequence is TGTGCCAGCAGCGGACAACAGGGGGGGACTGGGGAAAAACTGTTTTTT.